This paragraph reports one T cell receptor (beta chain). What it binds is unknown. These data belong to a study of T cell repertoires in cytomegalovirus infection. Germline V gene lookup returns CDR1 MNHGY and CDR2 SAAAGT. Trimming left V 6 bases short and J 0 bases short, with 11 bases between. CDR3 length: 14 amino acids. TCRdb re-analysed the reads in MiXCR, keeping a single row per CDR3 protein. The data contain approximately 470,000 distinct CDR3 sequences, under 55% of them singletons. The chain is built from TRBV6-8 and TRBJ1-1, with D possibly TRBD1 on 6 matching bases. Source: cultured PBMCs, taken from culture after CMV antigen stimulation. The receptor was derived from a human donor in good health (CMV status not recorded). Some clones in this sample may be carry-over from other donors' samples. The CDR3 spells CASRKQGLNTEAFF. The CDR3 nucleotides are TGTGCCAGCAGAAAACAGGGTCTGAACACTGAAGCTTTCTTT.